This T cell receptor beta chain came from a study of identifying expanded T cells in peripheral blood. Study-level points and caveats: Around 1.2 clones differed between technical replicates, versus around 15 and 19 over time. Clone count variance between approximately two-week samples rose with total template count.

The table came from immunoSEQ multiplex PCR; TCRdb's copy has only in-frame clones and leaves some out. Of around 100,000 clones listed, roughly 91% are singletons. The CDR3 spans 15 residues. The ends lost 5 bases at V and 5 bases at J; junction bases unmatched: 7. CDR1 and CDR2 (germline): SEHNR, FQNEAQ (reference sequence). Healthy donors had no documented immune events, such as infections, while sampled. As regards this clone: Its cognate antigen is unknown.

This clonotype was sampled from a person between 18 and 75 years old in good health. The chain carries TRBV7-9 and TRBJ1-1; 11 bases are a match to TRBD1. Sequences were obtained from blood. Written as DNA, the CDR3 is TGTGCCAGCAGCCAACCGGGACAGGGGGGGACTGAAGCTTTCTTT. Amino acid sequence: CASSQPGQGGTEAFF.